The rows below give T cell receptor beta chains drawn from one sample of a study of OX40 agonist ivuxolimab in advanced cancers. Libraries were prepared by immunoSEQ multiplex PCR; TCRdb keeps only in-frame clonotypes and omits some of them. The sample has more than 45,000 clones; 80% to 90% are singletons. The sample here was CD4+ or CD8+ T cells sorted from blood, taken in a trial of the OX40 agonist ivuxolimab. The receptors here all came from an adult with an advanced solid tumor such as melanoma, head and neck, liver or kidney cancer. Each CDR3 is given with its conserved first and last residue. Fields, in order: V gene, D gene, J gene, clone size, CDR3 DNA, CDR3 protein. The D gene is left open where the match is weak. Size is omitted from some rows. Given values are once, few, many or a class for expanded clones.

TRBV5-1	NA	TRBJ2-5	NA	TGCGCCAGCAGCTTGGTTGCCCAAGAGACCCAGTACTTC	CASSLVAQETQYF
TRBV15	NA	TRBJ2-7	NA	TGTGCCACCAGCAGAGAGGCTGGCCTCTACGAGCAGTACTTC	CATSREAGLYEQYF
TRBV5-4	NA	TRBJ2-3	NA	TGTGCCAGCAGCTCCTGGACTAACCTCACAGATACGCAGTATTTT	CASSSWTNLTDTQYF
TRBV2	NA	TRBJ1-4	NA	TGTGCCAGCAGCGATGGGGGTAGAAACGGAAAACTGTTTTTT	CASSDGGRNGKLFF
TRBV19	NA	TRBJ2-7	NA	TGTGCCAGTAGTATTAAGGGAACCTACGAGCAGTACTTC	CASSIKGTYEQYF
TRBV19	TRBD2	TRBJ2-7	once	TGTGCCAGTAGTATATCGTTGTTGGGGCTAGCGGCCTACGAGCAGTACTTC	CASSISLLGLAAYEQYF
TRBV5-1	NA	TRBJ2-2	NA	TGCGCCAGCAGCTTGAGTAGTTCTCTCTTAGGATGGAGGAACACCGGGGAGCTGTTTTTT	CASSLSSSLLGWRNTGELFF
TRBV7-8	TRBD1	TRBJ1-5	NA	TGTGCCAGCAGCTTAGGACAGGGGGCCGGACAGCCCCAGCATTTT	CASSLGQGAGQPQHF
TRBV5-6	NA	TRBJ2-5	NA	TGTGCCAGCAGCTTACCCGACGGAGGTAGAGAGACCCAGTACTTC	CASSLPDGGRETQYF
TRBV7-9	TRBD2	TRBJ2-3	NA	TGTGCCAGCAGCCCTCCAGCGAGCGGGAGGCGGGCAGATACGCAGTATTTT	CASSPPASGRRADTQYF
TRBV19	NA	TRBJ1-1	NA	TGTGCCAGCTCCGGGGCACTCAACACTGAAGCTTTCTTT	CASSGALNTEAFF
TRBV18	NA	TRBJ2-1	NA	TGTGCCAGCTCACGAAATCGCGGCTACAATGAGCAGTTCTTC	CASSRNRGYNEQFF
TRBV2	NA	TRBJ1-3	NA	TGTGCCAGCAGGGACCCCAAATCTGGAAACACCATATATTTT	CASRDPKSGNTIYF
TRBV19	TRBD1	TRBJ1-5	NA	TGTGCCAGTAGTACGACAGGGGGCTGGCAGCCCCAGCATTTT	CASSTTGGWQPQHF
TRBV5-1	TRBD2	TRBJ2-1	medium-sized	TGCGCCAGCAGCCCAGGGACTAGCGGGAGTTTCTACAATGAGCAGTTCTTC	CASSPGTSGSFYNEQFF
TRBV19	NA	TRBJ2-6	once	TGTGCCAGTAGTATAGATTTTGTGGCTGGGGCCAACGTCCTGACTTTC	CASSIDFVAGANVLTF
TRBV19	NA	TRBJ1-5	NA	TGTGCCAGTAGTAAAGCGTCACTCCAAGATCAGCCCCAGCATTTT	CASSKASLQDQPQHF
TRBV11-3	NA	TRBJ1-1	NA	TGTGCCAGCAGCTTAGATGCAGGGCCCAACACTGAAGCTTTCTTT	CASSLDAGPNTEAFF
TRBV5-4	TRBD1	TRBJ2-1	NA	TGTGCCAGCAGCTTCCCGGGACAGGGGGTGGGGGAGCAGTTCTTC	CASSFPGQGVGEQFF
TRBV28	TRBD1	TRBJ2-7	NA	TGTGCCAGCAGTCCTATAGGGACAGTCTCCTACGAGCAGTACTTC	CASSPIGTVSYEQYF
TRBV6-1	TRBD2	TRBJ2-7	NA	TGTGCCAGCAGTGAAGCCGGGACTAGCGGAGTAGGCTTC	CASSEAGTSGVGF
TRBV6-1	NA	TRBJ2-5	NA	TGTGCCAGCAGTGAAAAATCGTGGCAAGAGACCCAGTACTTC	CASSEKSWQETQYF
TRBV5-1	NA	TRBJ1-2	NA	TGCGCCAGCAGCTTGGGGGGAGCGGGACACTCGGCTGGCTACACCTTC	CASSLGGAGHSAGYTF
TRBV7-9	NA	TRBJ1-1	few	TGTGCCAGCAGCCTGACAGAGAACACTGAAGCTTTCTTT	CASSLTENTEAFF
TRBV7-8	TRBD1	TRBJ2-2	NA	TGTGCCAGCAAAAAGGGGGCTATGAACACCGGGGAGCTGTTTTTT	CASKKGAMNTGELFF
TRBV7-2	TRBD1	TRBJ1-2	NA	TGTGCCAGCAGCTTAGCCCTCACAGGGGTTCAAGGCTACACCTTC	CASSLALTGVQGYTF
TRBV2	TRBD1	TRBJ1-2	NA	TGTGCCAGCAGCTCCGGACAGGCTTATGGCTACACCTTC	CASSSGQAYGYTF
TRBV7-7	TRBD1	TRBJ2-5	few	TGTGCCAGCAGCCGACAGGGGGCGGGGGAGACCCAGTACTTC	CASSRQGAGETQYF
TRBV20-1	NA	TRBJ2-7	NA	TGCAGTGCTTCCGACAGTTACGAGCAGTACTTC	CSASDSYEQYF
TRBV5-1	TRBD1	TRBJ1-5	NA	TGCGCCAGCAGCTTGGGGGTAGGGGGACAGTCCCGCAATCAGCCCCAGCATTTT	CASSLGVGGQSRNQPQHF
TRBV9	NA	TRBJ1-3	NA	TGTGCCAGCCGAGGTAGGGCCGGAAACACCATATATTTT	CASRGRAGNTIYF
TRBV15	TRBD2	TRBJ2-1	NA	TGTGCCACCAGGCGGGGGACTAGCGGGATCTACAATGAGCAGTTCTTC	CATRRGTSGIYNEQFF
TRBV7-9	NA	TRBJ1-1	NA	TGTGCCAGCAGCCCGGGGCGGGGGAACACTGAAGCTTTCTTT	CASSPGRGNTEAFF
TRBV28	NA	TRBJ2-1	NA	TGTGCCAGCAGTTTCGCGGCAGGGGCCGGCGGTGAGCAGTTCTTC	CASSFAAGAGGEQFF
TRBV6-5	NA	TRBJ1-2	once	TGTGCCAGCAGTTACTCGAGTCCAGGGATCTATGGCTACACCTTC	CASSYSSPGIYGYTF
TRBV12-5	NA	TRBJ2-1	NA	TGTGCTAGTGCCCCGGCTTGGGATAACTACAATGAGCAGTTCTTC	CASAPAWDNYNEQFF
TRBV13	NA	TRBJ2-3	NA	TGTGCCAGCAGCCCCCCTGGCAGGGGTCCAGATACGCAGTATTTT	CASSPPGRGPDTQYF
TRBV6-5	NA	TRBJ2-2	NA	TGTGCCAGCACTAGGCGGCCCGGGGAGCTGTTTTTT	CASTRRPGELFF
TRBV10-3	TRBD2	TRBJ2-3	NA	TGTGCCATCAGTCTTGCTAGCGGTACAGATACGCAGTATTTT	CAISLASGTDTQYF
TRBV5-6	NA	TRBJ1-1	NA	TGTGCCAGCAGCTTTTTTAAATTCCGGGCTGTGAACACTGAAGCTTTCTTT	CASSFFKFRAVNTEAFF
TRBV2	TRBD2	TRBJ2-3	NA	TGTGCCAGCAGCCCTGCGGGGGTGTCCACAGATACGCAGTATTTT	CASSPAGVSTDTQYF
TRBV18	NA	TRBJ1-6	NA	TGTGCCAGCTCACCGCAGACAGACAATTCACCCCTCCACTTT	CASSPQTDNSPLHF
TRBV6-5	NA	TRBJ2-2	once	TGTGCCAGCAGTTACTCGGGTGGGACCGGGGAGCTGTTTTTT	CASSYSGGTGELFF
TRBV9	NA	TRBJ2-3	once	TGTGCCAGCAGCGTAGAGGGAACAGATACGCAGTATTTT	CASSVEGTDTQYF
TRBV28	TRBD1	TRBJ1-1	NA	TGTGCCAGCAAAGGGACAGTGAACACTGAAGCTTTCTTT	CASKGTVNTEAFF
TRBV25-1	TRBD1	TRBJ2-7	NA	TGTGCCAGCAGTGGAACAGGGGCCCTATCCTACGAGCAGTACTTC	CASSGTGALSYEQYF